This T cell receptor (beta chain) was recovered during a study of control samples from healthy donors and cancer patients (TCRdb year 2020). Library method: the immunoSEQ multiplex PCR assay. TCRdb re-hosts the immuneACCESS table, in-frame sequences only. Its copies lack some clones; in the studies checked, an unresolved V gene accounts for under half of them, and the cause for the rest is not known. For this sample there are fewer than 110,000 clones; around 88% appear just once. The ten largest make up 7.8% of the sample. The CDR3 has 15 amino acids, counting the end cysteine and phenylalanine. The DNA shown is the 45-base CDR3, in frame from base 1. From a lookup of the germline V gene, CDR1 and CDR2 are SGHAT and FQNNGV. V was cut back by 5 bases and J by 0 bases, leaving a gap of 13 bases between them. Worth noting for this clone: Its antigen is still unknown. Base-call qualities are not available, and no considerably larger clone is one nucleotide away.

Sequences were obtained from blood. In this chain, TRBV11-2 is recombined with TRBJ1-2, with a tentative D gene TRBD1 over 5 matching bases. The sequence came from a man aged 25-45 years in good health. CDR3 loop: CASSPRGDSNYGYTF. The base sequence is TGTGCCAGCAGCCCAAGGGGCGATTCTAACTATGGCTACACCTTC. The entire variable domain, with the stretches around the CDR3 drawn from the reference TRBV11-2 and TRBJ1-2 proteins, is EAGVAQSPRYKIIEKRQSVAFWCNPISGHATLYWYQQILGQGPKLLIQFQNNGVVDDSQLPKDRFSAERLKGVDSTLKIQPAKLEDSAVYLCASSPRGDSNYGYTFGSGTRLTVV.